Below, 28 T cell receptor beta chains from the same sample are listed, as sequenced in a study of blood T cell repertoires in COVID-19. Sequencing was performed with immunoSEQ multiplex PCR; in TCRdb, only in-frame clones are kept and a portion is missing. The table shows some 180,000 clones, with roughly 82% occurring only once. Sequenced input: peripheral blood. The receptors shown here come from a woman in her fifties or sixties with COVID-19, enrolled during active disease.

Comment on this clone: Its ends do not fully match the called genes, so a read error is possible. The V gene is TRBV4-3, the J gene TRBJ2-1, with 7 bases fitting TRBD2. CDR3 length equals 17 residues. Per the germline V gene, CDR1 is LGHNA and CDR2 is YSLEER. CDR3 DNA: TGCGCCAGCAGCAAAGACCCGTCTAGCGGCCCTTACAATGAGCAGTTCTTC. Translating it yields CASSKDPSSGPYNEQFF.

This chain links TRBV6-5 with TRBJ2-7; D gene uncertain. Germline V gene sequence: CDR1 MNHEY, CDR2 SVGAGI. The germline V and J ends were trimmed by 10 bases and 3 bases, with 13 bases remaining between them. This CDR3 is 12 amino acids long. CDR3 sequence (DNA): TGTGCCACCGAGTACGACATCTACGAGCAGTACTTC. Encoded protein: CATEYDIYEQYF.

This sequence joins TRBV2 and TRBJ2-3; 8 bases map to TRBD2. The CDR3 contains 14 residues. V was pared by 4 bases and J by 4 bases, with 4 bases of the junction left unmatched. Per the germline V gene, CDR1 is SNHLY and CDR2 is FYNNEI. This CDR3 is CASSGGLASDTQYF. Here the CDR3 DNA reads TGTGCCAGCAGTGGAGGACTAGCCTCAGATACGCAGTATTTT.

This clone has a single count. The gene calls are TRBV7-2 and TRBJ1-1, with D possibly being TRBD1 (6 bases). Trimming cost V 1 base and J 1 base, with 13 bases left between them. CDR1 and CDR2 (germline): SGHTA, FQGNSA. This CDR3 has 16 residues. CDR3 in DNA: TGTGCCAGCAGCTTAGATAACAGGGTCGCGAACACTGAAGCTTTCTTT. The encoded protein is CASSLDNRVANTEAFF.

The chain combines TRBV10-2 with TRBJ2-7, with 7 nucleotides matching TRBD2. Per germline, CDR1 WSHSY and CDR2 SAAADI. Trimming removed 0 bases from V and 7 bases from J; junction bases left unmatched: 0. CDR3 size: 12 residues. The CDR3 coding sequence is TGCGCCAGCAGTGAGTCGCGGGGGGAGCAGTACGTC. Its translation: CASSESRGEQYV.

The chain links TRBV5-1 to TRBJ2-1; 7 nucleotides match TRBD2. This CDR3 is 17 amino acids long. V shed 1 base and J 5 bases; nucleotides not matched to a gene: 12. The germline V gene has CDR1 SGHRS and CDR2 YFSETQ. CDR3 loop: CASSLITAGTPNNEQFF. The CDR3 nucleotides are TGCGCCAGCAGCTTGATAACAGCGGGGACCCCTAACAATGAGCAGTTCTTC.

The chain carries TRBV2 and TRBJ1-2, with D perhaps matching TRBD1 (6 bases). This CDR3 comprises 14 residues. From germline, CDR1 is SNHLY and CDR2 FYNNEI. Trimming shortened V by 1 base and J by 4 bases, and 10 bases separated the two germline ends. CDR3 amino acids: CASSEDLQGYGYTF. CDR3 in DNA: TGTGCCAGCAGTGAAGATTTACAGGGCTATGGCTACACCTTC.

This clone was picked up many times. This chain links TRBV19 with TRBJ2-2; 10 bases agree with TRBD1. The V and J ends lost 3 bases and 4 bases, in that order; junction bases with no gene match: 2. Germline V CDR1 and CDR2: LNHDA, SQIVND (reference sequence). The CDR3 sequence is 15 residues long. The CDR3 DNA reads TGTGCCAGTAGTATGTGGACAGGGGGCACCGGGGAGCTGTTTTTT. Amino acid sequence: CASSMWTGGTGELFF.

Concerning this clone itself: Other DNA sequences from this sample encode an identical CDR3 as well. The chain couples TRBV4-3 to TRBJ2-3; D possibly corresponds to TRBD1 (5 bases). CDR3 length: 15 residues. Trimming cost V 0 bases and J 1 base, with 8 bases left between them. Per germline, CDR1 LGHNA and CDR2 YSLEER. The CDR3 DNA reads as TGCGCCAGCAGCCAAGAGGGGCGAGGCACAGATACGCAGTATTTT. Its protein product is CASSQEGRGTDTQYF.

This chain links TRBV11-2 with TRBJ2-1; 9 bases are shared with TRBD2. The CDR3 has 19 residues. Germline V gene sequence: CDR1 SGHAT, CDR2 FQNNGV. Trimming removed 2 bases from V and 5 bases from J; junction bases left unmatched: 16. In DNA, the CDR3 is TGTGCCAGCAGCTTACGCCCTGGGATCGGCGGGGGGGCCGACAATGAGCAGTTCTTC. Translated: CASSLRPGIGGGADNEQFF.

The J gene is TRBJ2-7, the V gene TRBV6-1, with TRBD1 identical over 9 bases. This CDR3 is 15 amino acids long. Trimming took 0 bases from V and 6 from J; bases not matched to a gene: 6. Germline CDR1 MNHNS, CDR2 SASEGT. In DNA, the CDR3 is TGTGCCAGCAGTGAAGCTGGGACAGGGCGACTCGAGCAGTACGTC. Amino acids: CASSEAGTGRLEQYV.

In this sample, this clone turned up many times. The J gene is TRBJ2-7, the V gene TRBV12-3 or TRBV12-4; D possibly corresponds to TRBD2 (6 bases). This CDR3 has 13 amino acids. Trimming pared 1 base from V and 4 bases from J, leaving 8 bases between. The CDR3 DNA reads as TGTGCCAGCAGTTTAGTAGCGGAGTACGAGCAGTACTTC. It translates to CASSLVAEYEQYF.

The V and J genes are TRBV24-1 and TRBJ1-1; the match to TRBD1 covers 7 bases. This CDR3 has 14 residues. With V trimmed by 7 bases and J by 1 base, 5 bases remained unmatched. Germline assignment: CDR1 KGHDR and CDR2 SFDVKD. The CDR3 loop reads CATRGRQGNTEAFF. CDR3 sequence (DNA): TGTGCCACCAGGGGCCGACAGGGGAACACTGAAGCTTTCTTT.

The chain joins TRBV27 to TRBJ2-2, with 9 bases matching TRBD2. This CDR3 has 16 residues. V trimming: 6 bases; J trimming: 6 bases; junction bases outside the gene matches: 11. CDR1 and CDR2 (germline): MNHEY, SMNVEV (reference sequence). This CDR3 reads CASRPYPLAGAGELFF. The CDR3 region has the DNA TGTGCCAGCAGACCATACCCCTTAGCGGGAGCCGGGGAGCTGTTTTTT.

The chain couples TRBV11-3 to TRBJ2-1, with D tentatively TRBD1 (7 bases). The CDR3 is 17 residues long. CDR1 SGHNT and CDR2 YENEEA come from the germline V gene. Trimming pared 0 bases from V and 2 bases from J, leaving 14 bases between. This chain's CDR3 is CASSLDSGGGPYNEQFF. The CDR3 DNA sequence: TGTGCCAGCAGCTTAGATTCAGGAGGGGGCCCCTACAATGAGCAGTTCTTC.

V gene TRBV6-2 or TRBV6-3 combines with J gene TRBJ2-7, with D perhaps TRBD1 (5 bases). CDR1 and CDR2 (germline): MNHEY, SVGEGT. This CDR3 has 12 amino acids. Trimming took 4 bases from V and 6 from J, leaving 10 bases between them. The DNA of the CDR3 is TGTGCCAGCAGTTTCCAGGGTTTCGAGCAGTACTTC. Protein product: CASSFQGFEQYF.

Comment on this clone: Germline and junction disagree at one end, which may indicate a read error. This chain uses TRBV7-7 with TRBJ2-3; D is ambiguous. The CDR3 consists of 14 residues. Germline V gene sequence: CDR1 SSHAT, CDR2 FNYEAQ (reference sequence). The CDR3 DNA reads TGTGCTAGCAGCATTAGCTTCCCCACAGATACGCAGTATTTT. It encodes CASSISFPTDTQYF.

CDR3 in amino acids: CATQVGRNTGELFF. In DNA form, the CDR3 reads TGTGCCACCCAGGTCGGGAGGAACACCGGGGAGCTGTTTTTT. The chain is built from TRBV19 and TRBJ2-2, with a possible D match to TRBD2 (6 bases). V was pared by 10 bases and J by 1 base, with 13 bases between. Per the germline V gene, CDR1 is LNHDA and CDR2 is SQIVND (reference sequence). This CDR3 is built from 14 residues.

V usage is TRBV27 and J usage is TRBJ2-6; D gene uncertain. The CDR3 sequence is 12 residues long. V was clipped by 4 bases and J by 11 bases, with 9 bases between them. Germline CDR1 and CDR2: MNHEY and SMNVEV (reference sequence). The CDR3 DNA reads as TGTGCCAGCAGTTCCCGGGTTGACGTCCTGACTTTC. The encoded protein is CASSSRVDVLTF.

This clone was counted a few times. This chain uses TRBV27 with TRBJ2-1; a possible D gene is TRBD2 (5 bases). The germline CDR1 and CDR2 sequences are MNHEY and SMNVEV (reference sequence). V was clipped by 6 bases and J by 1 base, with 16 bases between them. The CDR3 sequence is 16 residues long. DNA for the CDR3: TGTGCCAGCAGGTCACTAGTAACTGGTTCCTACAATGAGCAGTTCTTC. Translation gives CASRSLVTGSYNEQFF.

This clone was recorded only once. The genes are TRBV3-1 (or the pseudogene TRBV3-2) and TRBJ2-2; TRBD2 matches 7 bases. The V and J ends lost 0 bases and 4 bases, in that order; junction bases with no gene match: 8. CDR1 LGHDT and CDR2 YNNKEL come from the germline V gene (reference sequence). The CDR3 sequence is 17 residues long. CDR3 loop: CASSQDASGSPTGELFF. The CDR3 DNA reads as TGTGCCAGCAGCCAAGACGCTAGCGGTTCTCCCACCGGGGAGCTGTTTTTT.

The chain joins TRBV7-3 to TRBJ2-5; 9 positions match TRBD2. J gave up 5 bases and V 8 bases, and 12 bases lay outside the gene matches. The CDR3 runs 15 residues. From germline, CDR1 is SGHTA and CDR2 FQGTGA. DNA for the CDR3: TGTGCCAGCTCCTTACAAGCGGGAGGCCAGGAGACCCAGTACTTC. It specifies CASSLQAGGQETQYF.

CDR3 protein: CATSTYTGITEAFF. The CDR3 DNA reads TGTGCCACCAGCACGTACACAGGGATCACTGAAGCTTTCTTT. The V gene is TRBV15, the J gene TRBJ1-1, with D tentatively TRBD1 (6 bases). This CDR3 spans 14 amino acids. The germline gives CDR1 LNHNV, CDR2 YYDKDF (reference sequence). V was trimmed by 4 bases and J by 4 bases, leaving 13 bases between them. Looking up the rest from reference TRBV15 and TRBJ1-1 gives the full variable domain: DAMVIQNPRYQVTQFGKPVTLSCSQTLNHNVMYWYQQKSSQAPKLLFHYYDKDFNNEADTPDNFQSRRPNTSFCFLDIRSPGLGDTAMYLCATSTYTGITEAFFGQGTRLTVV.

The V call is TRBV18, the J call TRBJ1-1; D is unresolved. The germline CDR1 and CDR2 sequences are KGHSH and LQKENI. Trimming pared 6 bases from V and 1 base from J, leaving 12 bases between. The CDR3 is 14 residues long. The CDR3 sequence: CASSSGLSNTEAFF. CDR3 sequence (DNA): TGTGCCAGCTCCTCCGGACTCTCGAACACTGAAGCTTTCTTT.

CDR3 DNA sequence: TGTGCCAGCTCACCCCCAATACCAGCGGGAGATACGCAGTATTTT. As protein: CASSPPIPAGDTQYF. The chain joins TRBV18 to TRBJ2-3, with a weak D call TRBD2 (6 bases). V lost 3 bases, J lost 5 bases, and 15 bases lay in between. The CDR3 runs to 15 residues. CDR1 KGHSH and CDR2 LQKENI come from the germline V gene.

The CDR3 sequence is CSVEGGSTDTQYF. The CDR3 DNA is TGCAGCGTTGAGGGGGGAAGCACAGATACGCAGTATTTT. This sequence joins TRBV29-1 and TRBJ2-3; the D gene is possibly TRBD2 (6 bases). V was shortened by 3 bases and J by 0 bases, with 7 bases between the two germline ends. The germline CDR1 and CDR2 sequences are SQVTM and ANQGSEA. The CDR3 is made up of 13 amino acids.

The V call is TRBV19, the J call TRBJ1-1, with D possibly TRBD1 on 6 matching bases. The CDR3 totals 15 residues. The germline gives CDR1 LNHDA, CDR2 SQIVND (reference sequence). The V gene lost 3 bases and the J gene lost 0 bases, with 11 bases spanning the gap. The CDR3 DNA sequence: TGTGCCAGTAGTATCCCGGCAGGGGTGAACACTGAAGCTTTCTTT. It yields the protein CASSIPAGVNTEAFF.

The chain couples TRBV2 to TRBJ2-4, with 10 bases identical to TRBD2. Germline trimming cut 7 bases from V and 8 bases from J; bases unmatched to any gene: 8. CDR1 and CDR2 (germline): SNHLY, FYNNEI. This CDR3 is built from 14 residues. The chain's CDR3 is CASKGEREGHIQYF. The CDR3 nucleotides are TGTGCCAGCAAGGGGGAGCGGGAGGGGCACATTCAGTACTTC. The whole variable domain, remainder taken from reference TRBV2 and TRBJ2-4, is EPEVTQTPSHQVTQMGQEVILRCVPISNHLYFYWYRQILGQKVEFLVSFYNNEISEKSEIFDDQFSVERPDGSNFTLKIRSTKLEDSAMYFCASKGEREGHIQYFGAGTRLSVL.